This paragraph reports one T cell receptor (beta chain). The data stem from a study of blood T cell repertoires in COVID-19. Overall study context: The United States, Italy and Spain were the sources of the acute and convalescent COVID-19 samples. In each case, the material was cDNA or gDNA derived from T cells, B-cell-depleted T cells, or PBMCs.

This CDR3 is 14 amino acids long. V dropped 0 bases and J dropped 0 bases, with 6 bases sitting between them. Germline assignment: CDR1 MGHRA and CDR2 YSYEKL. The table came from immunoSEQ multiplex PCR; TCRdb's copy has only in-frame clones and leaves some out. The sample lists fewer than 200,000 clones, around 85% seen once, with around 8.6% in the top ten. This receptor was identified in a middle-aged man with active or convalescent COVID-19. This chain links TRBV4-1 with TRBJ2-7; D ambiguous. Sequences were obtained from peripheral blood. CDR3 sequence reads: CASSQDRVSYEQYF. CDR3 nucleotides: TGCGCCAGCAGCCAAGATCGGGTCTCCTACGAGCAGTACTTC.